The present TCR beta chain was sequenced within a study of cytomegalovirus exposure and HLA in healthy donors. Study findings and constraints: In an earlier analysis, most TCR beta V segments were productive about 87% or about 30% of the time. TCR beta sequences reportedly predicted most subjects' HLA-A and HLA-B alleles accurately.

Primers: 60 Vbeta forward and 13 Jbeta reverse. TCRdb's table, derived via immunoSEQ multiplex PCR, lists solely in-frame clones and lacks some. The table has some 200,000 clones, roughly 84% seen once; the top ten hold 0.71%. Worth noting for this clone: Its antigen is undetermined. Germline and junction disagree at one end, which may indicate a read error.

CDR3 length equals 12 residues. Germline CDR1 SEHNR, CDR2 FQNEAQ (reference sequence). The sample was PBMCs. The sequence was obtained from a boy between 2 and 10 years old in good health and CMV-seronegative. This sequence joins TRBV7-9 and TRBJ1-2, with 8 bases lining up with TRBD1. CDR3 in amino acids: CSSSPTGDGYTF. The CDR3 bases are TGTTCCAGCAGCCCGACAGGGGATGGCTACACCTTC. Drawing the rest from reference TRBV7-9 and TRBJ1-2, the complete variable domain is DTGVSQNPRHKITKRGQNVTFRCDPISEHNRLYWYRQTLGQGPEFLTYFQNEAQLEKSRLLSDRFSAERPKGSFSTLEIQRTEQGDSAMYLCSSSPTGDGYTFGSGTRLTVV.